The 24 T cell receptor beta chains listed next were all sequenced from one sample in a study of blood T cell repertoires in COVID-19. TCRdb keeps only in-frame clones here, not all; method: immunoSEQ multiplex PCR. Of about 110,000 clones detected, approximately 88% appear once; the ten largest clones hold 2% to 3%. What was sequenced was peripheral blood. The receptors derive from a human donor in a cohort sampled during active COVID-19.

The chain couples TRBV7-6 to TRBJ2-1, with TRBD2 matching 9 bases. CDR1 is SGHVS and CDR2 is FNYEAQ in the germline V gene. Germline trimming cut 5 bases from V and 5 bases from J; bases unmatched to any gene: 10. This CDR3 has 16 residues. Written as DNA, the CDR3 is TGTGCCAGCAGCCCTCCCCGAGCGGGGGGTCACAATGAGCAGTTCTTC. Translated, it gives CASSPPRAGGHNEQFF.

This chain uses TRBV19 with TRBJ2-7; 13 bases are a match to TRBD2. The CDR3 has 15 residues. Germline CDR1 LNHDA, CDR2 SQIVND (reference sequence). V lost 3 bases and J lost 6; bases outside the gene matches: 5. CDR3 DNA sequence: TGTGCCAGTAGTATCCTGGGGACTAGCGGGACCGAGCAGTACTTC. It yields the protein CASSILGTSGTEQYF.

This clone was detected only once. The chain is built from TRBV7-2 and TRBJ2-7, with D tentatively TRBD1 (5 bases). Trimming stripped 7 bases from V and 5 bases from J, with 15 bases between. This CDR3 has 13 amino acids. From germline, CDR1 is SGHTA and CDR2 FQGNSA. CDR3 bases: TGTGCCAGCAACAGAGGTTCAGGGAACGAGCAGTACTTC. This translates into CASNRGSGNEQYF. Variable domain in full (rest from reference TRBV7-2 and TRBJ2-7): GAGVSQSPSNKVTEKGKDVELRCDPISGHTALYWYRQSLGQGLEFLIYFQGNSAPDKSGLPSDRFSAERTGGSVSTLTIQRTQQEDSAVYLCASNRGSGNEQYFGPGTRLTVT.

The V call is TRBV20-1, the J call TRBJ2-1, with 7 positions matching TRBD2. Germline V gene data show CDR1 as DFQATT and CDR2 as SNEGSKA (reference sequence). J gave up 7 bases and V 3 bases, and 12 bases lay outside the gene matches. The CDR3 spans 15 residues. CDR3 DNA sequence: TGCAGTGCTAGTACCGGGGCGGGAGTCGTGAATGAGCAGTTCTTC. This encodes CSASTGAGVVNEQFF.

The genes are TRBV24-1 and TRBJ2-5, with 15 bases that match TRBD2. The J segment lost 4 bases and the V segment lost 2 bases, leaving 4 bases of the junction unmatched. This CDR3 spans 17 amino acids. Per the germline V gene, CDR1 is KGHDR and CDR2 is SFDVKD. In DNA, the CDR3 is TGTGCCACCAGTGATTCTGGGACTAGCGGGAGGACAGAGACCCAGTACTTC. Translated: CATSDSGTSGRTETQYF.

The rearrangement joins TRBV12-3 or TRBV12-4 to TRBJ1-1, with no clear D. Trimming stripped 2 bases from V and 5 bases from J, with 9 bases between. The length of the CDR3 is 13 residues. The CDR3 protein is CASSLTERTEAFF. Written as DNA, the CDR3 is TGTGCCAGCAGTTTAACCGAGCGTACTGAAGCTTTCTTT.

This clone was picked up a small number of times. This chain connects TRBV27 to TRBJ2-7, with 9 bases matching TRBD1. This CDR3 has 16 residues. V trimming: 2 bases; J trimming: 4 bases; junction bases outside the gene matches: 9. CDR1 and CDR2 from the germline V gene are MNHEY and SMNVEV (reference sequence). The CDR3 region is CASSLRGPGQGYEQYF. The CDR3 DNA is TGTGCCAGCAGTTTACGGGGGCCGGGACAGGGATACGAGCAGTACTTC.

The chain joins TRBV7-9 to TRBJ1-2; 11 nucleotides agree with TRBD1. The germline CDR1 and CDR2 sequences are SEHNR and FQNEAQ (reference sequence). The CDR3 is 14 amino acids. Trimming removed 5 bases from V and 6 bases from J; junction bases left unmatched: 5. Here the CDR3 DNA reads TGTGCCAGCAGCCCGTGGACAGGGGGCGATGGCTACACCTTC. This sequence encodes CASSPWTGGDGYTF.

This sequence joins TRBV5-1 and TRBJ2-1, with 7 nucleotides matching TRBD2. The CDR3 spans 15 residues. CDR1 and CDR2 (germline): SGHRS, YFSETQ. V dropped 4 bases and J dropped 3; count of bases not matched to a gene: 7. The CDR3 here is CASSEGSGIYNEQFF. The CDR3 DNA reads as TGCGCCAGCAGCGAGGGGAGCGGGATCTACAATGAGCAGTTCTTC.

The chain links TRBV5-5 to TRBJ2-6; 7 positions agree with TRBD2. V gave up 4 bases and J gave up 2 bases; unmatched junction bases: 9. CDR3 length equals 17 residues. Germline CDR1 SGHKS, CDR2 YYEKEE (reference sequence). CDR3 DNA sequence: TGTGCCAGCAGCCCCGCCTGGGGGAGGGCTGGGGCCAACGTCCTGACTTTC. It specifies CASSPAWGRAGANVLTF.

The chain has TRBV18 and TRBJ2-1; 10 bases agree with TRBD2. CDR3 length: 15 residues. The V segment lost 4 bases and the J segment 5 bases; nucleotides outside the gene matches: 5. Germline V gene data show CDR1 as KGHSH and CDR2 as LQKENI. The CDR3 nucleotides read TGTGCCAGCTCACGCAGCGGGGGGGCGGACAATGAGCAGTTCTTC. This gives the protein CASSRSGGADNEQFF.

The chain joins TRBV27 to TRBJ1-5, with 8 bases aligning to TRBD1. The CDR3 consists of 14 residues. Trimming cost V 4 bases and J 4 bases; bases outside gene matches: 3. Looked up from germline, CDR1 is MNHEY and CDR2 is SMNVEV (reference sequence). The CDR3 loop is CASSSGQENQPQHF. DNA for the CDR3: TGTGCCAGCAGTTCGGGACAGGAGAATCAGCCCCAGCATTTT.

CDR3 residues: CASSPRAGPSWEQYF. CDR3 DNA sequence: TGTGCCAGTAGTCCCAGGGCAGGCCCTTCTTGGGAGCAGTACTTC. The chain links TRBV19 to TRBJ2-7; D might be TRBD1 (5 bases). The CDR3 sequence is 15 residues long. Looked up from germline, CDR1 is LNHDA and CDR2 is SQIVND (reference sequence). V was trimmed by 5 bases and J by 7 bases, leaving 21 bases between them.

The J gene is TRBJ2-3, the V gene TRBV5-1, with TRBD1 identical over 8 bases. The CDR3 has 15 amino acids. The V segment lost 3 bases and the J segment 2 bases; nucleotides outside the gene matches: 5. CDR1 and CDR2 (germline): SGHRS, YFSETQ. Here the CDR3 reads CASSWGTGDTDTQYF. CDR3 bases: TGCGCCAGCAGCTGGGGGACAGGTGACACAGATACGCAGTATTTT.

The gene calls are TRBV6-4 and TRBJ1-2, with TRBD1 matching 9 bases. CDR3 length equals 13 residues. The V and J ends lost 2 bases and 7 bases, in that order; junction bases with no gene match: 2. Germline V gene lookup returns CDR1 MRHNA and CDR2 SNTAGT. The CDR3 spells CASSDTGGGGYTF. For the CDR3, the DNA is TGTGCCAGCAGTGACACAGGGGGCGGTGGCTACACCTTC.

Regarding this clone: Other DNA sequences in the sample encode the same CDR3. This chain links TRBV29-1 with TRBJ2-7, with 8 bases identical to TRBD2. The germline V gene has CDR1 SQVTM and CDR2 ANQGSEA. CDR3 length: 18 amino acids. V trimming: 2 bases; J trimming: 3 bases; junction bases outside the gene matches: 18. CDR3 DNA sequence: TGCAGCGTTGAAATTTTCACCGGGACTAGTGCCTTAGACTACGAGCAGTACTTC. Encoded protein: CSVEIFTGTSALDYEQYF.

This sequence joins TRBV6-5 and TRBJ2-1, with a tentative D call TRBD2 (5 bases). The CDR3 is made up of 15 amino acids. Trimming took 2 bases from V and 7 from J, leaving 15 bases between them. CDR1 and CDR2 from the germline V gene are MNHEY and SVGAGI. The CDR3 region has the DNA TGTGCCAGCAGTTACGTCGGATTAGGCGGGAATGAGCAGTTCTTC. This gives the protein CASSYVGLGGNEQFF.

The chain joins TRBV27 to TRBJ2-7; a possible D gene is TRBD2 (7 bases). Per germline, CDR1 MNHEY and CDR2 SMNVEV (reference sequence). This CDR3 spans 14 amino acids. Trimming took 2 bases from V and 6 from J, leaving 14 bases between them. The CDR3 nucleotides read TGTGCCAGCAGTTTACACAGGGAGGGTAGCGAGCAGTACTTC. Its protein is CASSLHREGSEQYF.

DNA for the CDR3: TGTGCCAGCAGCTTTCTGAGGGTAGGGGAAAAACTGTTTTTT. Translated, it gives CASSFLRVGEKLFF. The V gene is TRBV5-8, the J gene TRBJ1-4; D uncertain. V lost 2 bases and J 8 bases, leaving 13 bases between the germline ends. The CDR3 extends over 14 amino acids. Germline CDR1 reads SGHTS; CDR2 reads YDEGEE.

The rearrangement uses TRBV19 and TRBJ2-3; 13 nucleotides line up with TRBD2. Germline V gives CDR1 LNHDA, CDR2 SQIVND (reference sequence). The V and J ends lost 9 bases and 1 base, in that order; junction bases with no gene match: 4. The CDR3 sequence is 15 residues long. In DNA, the CDR3 is TGTGCCAGCAACGGACTAGCGGGGGGCACAGATACGCAGTATTTT. Translating it yields CASNGLAGGTDTQYF.

The V and J genes are TRBV12-3 or TRBV12-4 and TRBJ1-4; no reliable D call. This CDR3 comprises 13 residues. V lost 6 bases, J lost 5 bases, and 10 bases lay in between. CDR3 protein: CASRHPGNEKLFF. The DNA for the CDR3 is TGTGCCAGCAGACATCCCGGGAATGAAAAACTGTTTTTT.

The chain recombines TRBV5-6 with TRBJ2-7, with 12 bases lining up with TRBD1. V dropped 4 bases and J dropped 2; count of bases not matched to a gene: 7. Germline V CDR1 and CDR2: SGHDT, YYEEEE. The CDR3 extends over 16 amino acids. The chain's CDR3 is CASSVEGQGATYEQYF. CDR3 DNA sequence: TGTGCCAGCAGCGTTGAGGGACAGGGGGCGACCTACGAGCAGTACTTC.

The rearrangement uses TRBV6-5 and TRBJ1-2; 10 nucleotides align to TRBD1. V trimming: 6 bases; J trimming: 6 bases; junction bases outside the gene matches: 10. The CDR3 has 15 amino acids. The germline V gene encodes CDR1 MNHEY and CDR2 SVGAGI. DNA of the CDR3: TGTGCCAGCAGGAGACCGGGACAGGGGAAGGATGGCTACACCTTC. Encoded protein: CASRRPGQGKDGYTF.

The gene calls are TRBV3-1 (or the pseudogene TRBV3-2) and TRBJ2-1; possible D gene TRBD1, 6 bases. The CDR3 has 13 amino acids. Germline CDR1 reads LGHDT; CDR2 reads YNNKEL (reference sequence). The V gene lost 2 bases and the J gene lost 6 bases, with 8 bases spanning the gap. The CDR3 here is CASSQSRGNEQFF. The DNA for the CDR3 is TGTGCCAGCAGCCAATCCAGGGGCAATGAGCAGTTCTTC.